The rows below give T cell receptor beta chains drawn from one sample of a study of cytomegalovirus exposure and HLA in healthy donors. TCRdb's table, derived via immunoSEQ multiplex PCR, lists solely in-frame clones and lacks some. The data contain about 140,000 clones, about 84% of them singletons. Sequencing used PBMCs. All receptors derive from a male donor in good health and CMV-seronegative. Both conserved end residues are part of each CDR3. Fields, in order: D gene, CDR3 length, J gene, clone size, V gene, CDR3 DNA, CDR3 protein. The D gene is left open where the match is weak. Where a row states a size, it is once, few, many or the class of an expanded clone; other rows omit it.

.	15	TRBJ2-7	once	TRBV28	TGTGCCAGCAGTTTAATAGGCACTAGCTCCTACGAGCAGTACTTC	CASSLIGTSSYEQYF
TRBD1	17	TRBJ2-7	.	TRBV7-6	TGTGCCAGCAGCTTAGTCGGGGGGACAGGGGGGACCTACGAGCAGTACTTC	CASSLVGGTGGTYEQYF
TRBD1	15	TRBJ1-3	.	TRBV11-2	TGTGCCAGCAGCGTTAGCCGGGACAGGGGAAACACCATATATTTT	CASSVSRDRGNTIYF
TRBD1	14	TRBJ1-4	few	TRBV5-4	TGTGCCAGCAGGGAACAGGGGGTTAGCGAAAAACTGTTTTTT	CASREQGVSEKLFF
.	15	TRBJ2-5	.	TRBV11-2	TGTGCCAGCAGCTTACTAGCAGGAAATCAAGAGACCCAGTACTTC	CASSLLAGNQETQYF
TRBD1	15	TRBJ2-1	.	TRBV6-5	TGTGCCAGCAGGAAGGACAGGGGGCAAAGCAATGAGCAGTTCTTC	CASRKDRGQSNEQFF
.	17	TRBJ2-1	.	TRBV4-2	TGTGCCAGCAGCCAAGGACAAGGGCTAGAGGGATACAATGAGCAGTTCTTC	CASSQGQGLEGYNEQFF
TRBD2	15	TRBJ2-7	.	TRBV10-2	TGCGCCAGCAGGGAAGTCGGGGGGACTCGCTACGAGCAGTACTTC	CASREVGGTRYEQYF
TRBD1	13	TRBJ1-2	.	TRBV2	TGTGCCAGCAGCGCAGACAGGGGTCGGGGCTACACCTTC	CASSADRGRGYTF
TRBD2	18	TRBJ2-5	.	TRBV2	TGTGCCAGCAGTGGAGGCGGGCTAGCGGGGGCACCTCAAGAGACCCAGTACTTC	CASSGGGLAGAPQETQYF
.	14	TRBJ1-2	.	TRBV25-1	TGTGCCAGCAGTGAATCGGGAAGCGGCTATGGCTACACCTTC	CASSESGSGYGYTF
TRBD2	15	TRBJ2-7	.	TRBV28	TGTGCCAGCAGTTACGTGAGCGGGGCCCTGAGTGAGCAGTACTTC	CASSYVSGALSEQYF
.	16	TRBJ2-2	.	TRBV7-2	TGTGCCAGCAGCTTAGCACTACTCTCCAATACCGGGGAGCTGTTTTTT	CASSLALLSNTGELFF
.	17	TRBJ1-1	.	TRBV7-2	TGTGCCAGCAGCTTAGCGTTAGCCGGGATCAGTAACACTGAAGCTTTCTTT	CASSLALAGISNTEAFF
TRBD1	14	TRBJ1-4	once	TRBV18	TGTGCCAGCTCACCGGACAGGGGTAATGAAAGACTGTTTTTT	CASSPDRGNERLFF
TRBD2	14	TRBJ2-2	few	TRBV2	TGTGCCAGCAGTGACGGGAGGGACACCGGGGAGCTGTTTTTT	CASSDGRDTGELFF
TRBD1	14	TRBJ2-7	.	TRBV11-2	TGTGCCAGCACCTGGGAGACAGGGTCCGACGAGCAGTACTTC	CASTWETGSDEQYF
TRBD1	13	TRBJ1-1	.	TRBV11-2	TGTGCCAGCAGCTTCAACAGGGGCACTGAAGCTTTCTTT	CASSFNRGTEAFF
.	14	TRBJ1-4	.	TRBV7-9	TGTGCCAGCAGCCACACACAGGGTCGGGAAAAACTGTTTTTT	CASSHTQGREKLFF
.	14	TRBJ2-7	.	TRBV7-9	TGTGCCAGCACCCCCGGGGGCGGGGACAGCGAGCAGTACTTC	CASTPGGGDSEQYF
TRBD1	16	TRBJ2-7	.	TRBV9	TGTGCCAGCAGCCCAGCTCCGGGACAGGGGGTGTCGGAGCAGTACTTC	CASSPAPGQGVSEQYF
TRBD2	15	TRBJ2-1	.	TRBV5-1	TGCGCCAGCAGCCTAGGACTAGCGGAGATTAATGAGCAGTTCTTC	CASSLGLAEINEQFF
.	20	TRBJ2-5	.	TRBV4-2	TGTGCCAGCAGCCAGTCTAGACCCGGGACAAGTTCTATATACCCGGAGACCCAGTACTTC	CASSQSRPGTSSIYPETQYF
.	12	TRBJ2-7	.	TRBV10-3	TGTGCCATCAGTGCAGGGGACTACGAGCAGTACTTC	CAISAGDYEQYF
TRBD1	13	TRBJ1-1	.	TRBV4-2	TGTGCCAGCAGCCTGACAGGGATACCTGAAGCTTTCTTT	CASSLTGIPEAFF
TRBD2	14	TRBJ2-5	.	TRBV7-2	TGTGCCAGCAGCTTTCTTCTCGCGGGGGGGGACCAGTACTTC	CASSFLLAGGDQYF
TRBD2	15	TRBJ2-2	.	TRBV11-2	TGTGCCAGCAGATCTAGCGGTGCGAACACCGGGGAGCTGTTTTTT	CASRSSGANTGELFF
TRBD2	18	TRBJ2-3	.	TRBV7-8	TGTGCCAGCAGCTTAGTCAATAGCGGGGGTTCTAGCACAGATACGCAGTATTTT	CASSLVNSGGSSTDTQYF
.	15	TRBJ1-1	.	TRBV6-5	TGTGCCAGCAGCAGAGGTGACCGGATGAACACTGAAACTTTCTTT	CASSRGDRMNTETFF
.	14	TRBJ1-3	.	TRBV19	TGTGCCAGTAGTCTGGCGGTCTCTGGAAACACCATATATTTT	CASSLAVSGNTIYF
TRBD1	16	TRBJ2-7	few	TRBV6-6	TGTGCCAGCAGCCGGGGACAGGGGTCCGCGTCCTACGAGCAGTACTTC	CASSRGQGSASYEQYF
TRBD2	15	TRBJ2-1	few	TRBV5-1	TGCGCCAGCAGCGAGACTAGCGAAGCCTACAATGAGCAGTTCTTC	CASSETSEAYNEQFF
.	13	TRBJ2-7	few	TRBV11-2	TGTGCCAGCAGCTTCCAGGGGCACTACGAGCAGTACTTC	CASSFQGHYEQYF
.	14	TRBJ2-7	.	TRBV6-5	TGTGCCAGCAGGCGAGGGTATGAAGGCTACGAGCAGTACTTC	CASRRGYEGYEQYF
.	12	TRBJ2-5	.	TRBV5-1	TGCGCCAGCAGCTTGAAAGGGGATCCCCAGTACTTC	CASSLKGDPQYF
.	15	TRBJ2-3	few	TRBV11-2	TGTGCCAGCAGCCCCCGGACAGGAGGGCCAGATACGCAGTATTTT	CASSPRTGGPDTQYF
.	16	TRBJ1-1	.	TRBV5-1	TGCGCCAGCAGCACCACCTCGTCAGGGGCCAACACTGAAGCTTTCTTT	CASSTTSSGANTEAFF
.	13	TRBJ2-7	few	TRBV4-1	TGCGCCAGCAGCCAAGAGGGCACTTACGAGCAGTACTTC	CASSQEGTYEQYF
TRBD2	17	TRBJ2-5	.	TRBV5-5	TGTGCCTCGGAGACTAGCGGAGTTTTTCTTTACGGAGAGACCCAGTACTTC	CASETSGVFLYGETQYF
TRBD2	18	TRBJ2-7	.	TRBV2	TGTGCCACCCGGAGGGGGTGGACTAGCCTTAACCGTTCCTACGAGCAGTACTTC	CATRRGWTSLNRSYEQYF